A selection of T cell receptor beta chains follows, all from one sample in a study of T cells after yellow fever vaccination. MiXCR, applied by TCRdb to the 5' RACE reads, yields one record per CDR3 protein. This sample has about 320,000 distinct CDR3 sequences, with around 4.5% found just once. This sample comprised PBMCs, obtained 15 days after the yellow fever booster vaccination. These receptors all stem from a man in his late teens or twenties who received the YFV17D yellow fever vaccine. Both conserved end residues are part of each CDR3. D genes are given only for firm matches. Not all rows give a size; the values are once, few, many and, for expanded clones, a class.

clone size | J gene | D gene | V gene | CDR3 DNA | CDR3 protein
. | TRBJ2-3 | . | TRBV7-7 | TGTGCTAGCGACACCGGGACACCCACAGATACGCAGTATTTT | CASDTGTPTDTQYF
. | TRBJ2-7 | TRBD1 | TRBV19 | TGTGCCAGTGGGGGACAGGGGGGAACCTACGAGCAGTACTTC | CASGGQGGTYEQYF
few | TRBJ2-7 | TRBD2 | TRBV4-3 | TGCGCCAGCAGCCGAACGGGGGGGGCAAGCTCCTACGAGCAGTACTTC | CASSRTGGASSYEQYF
many | TRBJ2-3 | . | TRBV7-2 | TGTGCCAGCAGCTTAGGACGGACAGATACGCAGTATTTT | CASSLGRTDTQYF
many | TRBJ2-2 | . | TRBV7-9 | TGTGCCAGCAGCTTAGTGCTTCGGGGCAGGAACACCGGGGAGCTGTTTTTT | CASSLVLRGRNTGELFF
few | TRBJ1-3 | . | TRBV12-3/TRBV12-4 | TGTGCCAGCACTGTCCAACGAGGGGGAAACACCATATATTTT | CASTVQRGGNTIYF
many | TRBJ1-1 | TRBD1 | TRBV29-1 | TGCAGCGGGGCAGGGGGCTGGGGGATGAACACTGAAGCTTTCTTT | CSGAGGWGMNTEAFF
. | TRBJ1-2 | TRBD1 | TRBV5-4 | TGTGCCAGCAGCTCCCAATTAGCGACACAGGGGACCAGAAGCGGTGGCTACACCTTC | CASSSQLATQGTRSGGYTF
few | TRBJ1-2 | . | TRBV4-1 | TGCGCCAGCAGCCAAGATGTGACGGATGGCTACACCTTC | CASSQDVTDGYTF
many | TRBJ2-3 | TRBD1 | TRBV7-6 | TGTGCCAGCAGCTTAGAAGCAGGGGGTCAAGATACGCAGTATTTT | CASSLEAGGQDTQYF
. | TRBJ2-1 | TRBD1 | TRBV9 | TGTGCCAGCAGCCTAGGGGGGACAGGGGCTAATGAGCAGTTCTTC | CASSLGGTGANEQFF
few | TRBJ1-3 | . | TRBV7-2 | TGTGCCAGCAGCTTACAGAACACCATATATTTT | CASSLQNTIYF
. | TRBJ1-5 | . | TRBV12-3/TRBV12-4 | TGTGCCAGCAGGGGAGAAGGTCAGCCCCAGCATTTT | CASRGEGQPQHF
many | TRBJ2-1 | TRBD2 | TRBV9 | TGTGCCAGCACTAGCGGGGGGACTTCCTACAATGAGCAGTTCTTC | CASTSGGTSYNEQFF
few | TRBJ1-1 | . | TRBV24-1 | TGTGCCACCAGTGATTCAAGGCAAGAAGCTTTCTTT | CATSDSRQEAFF